This TCR beta chain was sequenced in a study of blood T cell repertoires in COVID-19 (dated by TCRdb to about 2020). About the full investigation: Collaborator samples came from the United States, Italy and Spain and covered acute and convalescent phases of COVID-19. Samples came from the ongoing ImmuneRACE study (first 160 participants) plus 1,254 subjects from 6 global collaborators. Where HLA class I and class II types were available, the types were taken from metadata supplied by the sample provider, not from assay-based typing. A freely available public database, intended as a resource for researchers studying the immune response to SARS-CoV-2, is where the repertoires were released. The material from the prospective study consisted of cDNA or gDNA derived from T cells, B-cell-depleted T cells, or PBMCs. A de-identified subject ID, COVID-19 status, age in years and sex were almost always included in the sample metadata. Deeply sampled blood TCRbeta repertoires from subjects exposed to, actively infected with, or recovered from COVID-19 were included in the dataset. The investigation overall reported the following: The amount of clinical and demographic metadata varied by source and participant and was provided uncurated.

TCRbeta CDR3 regions were amplified from genomic DNA using the immunoSEQ Assay, a bias-controlled multiplex PCR. Per the source publication's procedure: Within the assay, amplification of reference gene primers was used to estimate how many nucleated cells each sample contained. To quantify the absolute abundance of each unique TCRbeta CDR3 rearrangement, sequence reads were collapsed and filtered. Productive Simpson clonality was computed per sample as the square root of Simpson's diversity index over productive rearrangements. The table comes from immuneACCESS by way of TCRdb, which keeps in-frame sequences with V and J called. Part of the clones is missing from these tables; in studies checked, under half for an unresolved V gene and the rest for unknown reasons. Clone size and V and J calls were adopted from that table, with D and trimming inferred from the DNA. Counted in this sample were a few hundred thousand clones; around 86% of them appeared once. Of the sample, 4% to 5.5% falls within the top ten clones.

Details on this clone: What antigen it recognizes has not been identified. No base quality values were provided; no much bigger clone lies one nucleotide off.

In the prospective study, participants were about 18 to 100 years old, resided in about two dozen geographic areas of the United States, and were enrolled through a virtual design. In the prospective study, participants were assigned to cohorts based on the clinical history participants reported in a screening survey and a study questionnaire. In the prospective study, mobile phlebotomists collected whole blood, serum and a nasopharyngeal or oropharyngeal swab from each participant. Participants in the prospective study had the option to provide additional blood draws and questionnaires over an approximately 2-month period. Blood samples from the prospective study were shipped frozen or at room temperature prior to DNA extraction. CDR1 and CDR2 were assigned from the germline V gene as SGHTA and FQGNSA. The CDR3 holds 11 amino acids from the cysteine to the phenylalanine. The CDR3 DNA has 33 bases and is translated from base 1. The V end loses 5 bases and the J end loses 8 bases, and a stretch of 9 bases separates them.

The material sequenced was PBMCs or T cells enriched from blood (not recorded which). This TCR came from a woman aged 35 to 49 with acute COVID-19. The sequence links TRBV7-2 to TRBJ1-2; D gene: possibly TRBD1, on 5 matching bases. The DNA sequence is TGTGCCAGCAGCCAGCGGGGGGGCTACACCTTC. The resulting protein is CASSQRGGYTF. The full variable domain, with segments outside the CDR3 supplied by the reference TRBV7-2 and TRBJ1-2 proteins, appears as GAGVSQSPSNKVTEKGKDVELRCDPISGHTALYWYRQSLGQGLEFLIYFQGNSAPDKSGLPSDRFSAERTGGSVSTLTIQRTQQEDSAVYLCASSQRGGYTFGSGTRLTVV.